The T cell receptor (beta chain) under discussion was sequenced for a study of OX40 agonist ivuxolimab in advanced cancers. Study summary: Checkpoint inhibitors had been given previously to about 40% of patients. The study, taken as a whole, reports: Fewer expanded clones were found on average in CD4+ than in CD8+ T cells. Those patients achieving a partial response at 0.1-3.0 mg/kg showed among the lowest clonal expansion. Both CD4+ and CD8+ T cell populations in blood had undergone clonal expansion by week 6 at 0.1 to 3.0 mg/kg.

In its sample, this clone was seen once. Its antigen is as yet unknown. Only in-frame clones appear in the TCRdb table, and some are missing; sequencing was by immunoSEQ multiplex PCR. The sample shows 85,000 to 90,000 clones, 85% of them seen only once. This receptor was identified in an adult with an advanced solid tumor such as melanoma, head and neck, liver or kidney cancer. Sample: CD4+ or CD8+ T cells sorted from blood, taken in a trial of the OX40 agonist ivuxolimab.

The CDR3 is CASSRSGETQYF. DNA for the CDR3: TGTGCCAGCAGCAGATCCGGGGAGACCCAGTACTTC. The V call is TRBV9, the J call TRBJ2-5; D not resolved. Per germline, CDR1 SGDLS and CDR2 YYNGEE. Trimming left V 4 bases short and J 5 bases short, with 9 bases between. The CDR3 is 12 residues long.